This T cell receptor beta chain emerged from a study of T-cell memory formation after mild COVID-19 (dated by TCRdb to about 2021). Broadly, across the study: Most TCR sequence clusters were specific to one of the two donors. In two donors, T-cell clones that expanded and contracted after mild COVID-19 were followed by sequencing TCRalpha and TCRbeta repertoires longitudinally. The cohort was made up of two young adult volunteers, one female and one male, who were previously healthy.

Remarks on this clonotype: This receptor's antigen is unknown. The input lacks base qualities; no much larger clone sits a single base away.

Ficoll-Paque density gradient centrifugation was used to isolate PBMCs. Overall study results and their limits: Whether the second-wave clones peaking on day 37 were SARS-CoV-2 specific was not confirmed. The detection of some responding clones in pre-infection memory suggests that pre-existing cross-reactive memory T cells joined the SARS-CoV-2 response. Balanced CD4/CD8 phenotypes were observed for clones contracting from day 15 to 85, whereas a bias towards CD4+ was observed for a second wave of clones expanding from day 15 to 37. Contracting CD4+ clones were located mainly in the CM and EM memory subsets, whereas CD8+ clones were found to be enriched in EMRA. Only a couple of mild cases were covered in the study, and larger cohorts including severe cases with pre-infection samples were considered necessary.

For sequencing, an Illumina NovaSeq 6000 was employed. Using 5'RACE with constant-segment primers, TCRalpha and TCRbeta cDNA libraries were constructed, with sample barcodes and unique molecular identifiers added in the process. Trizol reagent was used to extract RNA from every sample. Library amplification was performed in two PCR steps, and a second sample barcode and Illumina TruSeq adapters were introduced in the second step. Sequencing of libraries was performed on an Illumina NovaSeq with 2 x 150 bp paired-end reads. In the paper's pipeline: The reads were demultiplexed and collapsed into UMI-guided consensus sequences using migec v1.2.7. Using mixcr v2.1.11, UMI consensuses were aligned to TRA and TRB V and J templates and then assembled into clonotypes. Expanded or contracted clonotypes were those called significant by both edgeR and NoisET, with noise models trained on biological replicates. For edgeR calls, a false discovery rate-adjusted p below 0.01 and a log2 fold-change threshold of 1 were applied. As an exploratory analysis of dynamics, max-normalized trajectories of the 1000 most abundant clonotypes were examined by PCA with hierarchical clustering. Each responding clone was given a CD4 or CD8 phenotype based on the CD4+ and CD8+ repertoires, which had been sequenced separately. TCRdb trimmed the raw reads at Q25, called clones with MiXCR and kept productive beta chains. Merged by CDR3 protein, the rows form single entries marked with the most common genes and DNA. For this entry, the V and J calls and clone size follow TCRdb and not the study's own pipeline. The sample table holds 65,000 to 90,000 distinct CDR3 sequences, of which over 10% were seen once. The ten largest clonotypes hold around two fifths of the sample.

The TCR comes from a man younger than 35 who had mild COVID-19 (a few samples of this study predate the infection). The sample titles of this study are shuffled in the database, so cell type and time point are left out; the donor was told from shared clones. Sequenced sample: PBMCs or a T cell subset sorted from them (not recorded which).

CDR3 protein: CASIDPAREQFF. The DNA reads TGTGCCAGCATTGATCCAGCTAGGGAGCAGTTCTTC. The rearrangement combines TRBV2 with TRBJ2-1, with the D gene not confidently named. V loses 7 bases of germline sequence and J loses 10 bases, and the interval between the two ends is 14 bases. Including the terminal cysteine and phenylalanine, the CDR3 comprises 12 residues. Left in the record is the CDR3 DNA by itself, 36 bases read in frame from the first base. The germline V gene encodes CDR1 SNHLY and CDR2 FYNNEI.